This T cell receptor (beta chain) was obtained from a study of blood T cell repertoires in COVID-19. Assignment of participants to cohorts was predicated upon participant-reported clinical history. All exposed participants met a person with COVID-19 within 2 weeks before entering the study. Study processing details: The authors estimated nucleated cell counts from reference gene primer amplification. Profiled with immunoSEQ multiplex PCR; TCRdb holds only in-frame clones, not every one. V, J and clone size are those of that table, while D and trimming were read from the DNA. The sample lists fewer than 400,000 clones, approximately 90% seen once, with roughly 3.9% in the top ten. The CDR3 consists of 14 residues. The V and J ends lost 2 bases and 4 bases respectively, with 11 bases between them. The V gene's germline CDR1 is LNHDA and CDR2 SQIVND (reference sequence).

This TCR was sampled from a woman aged 25-40 years who had been exposed to COVID-19. The gene calls are TRBV19 and TRBJ1-1; perhaps TRBD1 as D (5 bases). Sequenced input: PBMCs or T cells enriched from blood (not recorded which). CDR3 nucleotide sequence: TGTGCCAGTAGTATACAGGGAGGCGGCACTGAAGCTTTCTTT. Translated: CASSIQGGGTEAFF.